Listed below are T cell receptor beta chains from one sample, sequenced in a study of beta chain features in type 1 diabetes. Clones were read by immunoSEQ multiplex PCR, and TCRdb kept only the in-frame ones, dropping some. This repertoire shows 250,000 to 300,000 clones, 7.5% to 9.5% found once; its top ten account for more than 0.8%. Material for sequencing was central memory CD4+ T cells from blood. The receptors originated from a woman between 18 and 29 years old in good health. Each CDR3 is given with its conserved first and last residue. A D gene is named only where the DNA matches it firmly. Where a row states a size, it is once, few, many or the class of an expanded clone; other rows omit it.

v_gene,abundance,d_gene,j_gene,CDR3aa,CDR3nt
TRBV6-1,NA,TRBD2,TRBJ2-5,CACAGGPQTQYF,TGTGCCTGTGCGGGAGGGCCCCAGACCCAGTACTTC
TRBV11-3,few,NA,TRBJ2-1,CASSRGGGRYNEQFF,TGTGCCAGCAGCCGCGGAGGGGGGAGATACAATGAGCAGTTCTTC
TRBV7-2,NA,NA,TRBJ1-2,CASSPQENYGYTF,TGTGCCAGCAGCCCACAGGAGAACTATGGCTACACCTTC
TRBV2,NA,TRBD2,TRBJ2-5,CASSGGGVRAETQYF,TGTGCCAGCAGTGGGGGAGGGGTAAGGGCCGAGACCCAGTACTTC
TRBV5-6,many,NA,TRBJ2-2,CASRHTPNTGELFF,TGTGCCAGCAGGCATACACCGAACACCGGGGAGCTGTTTTTT
TRBV7-9,few,TRBD2,TRBJ2-7,CASTLAGGGEQYF,TGTGCCAGCACCTTAGCGGGAGGGGGCGAGCAGTACTTC
TRBV19,NA,NA,TRBJ2-2,CASSRLTNTGELFF,TGTGCCAGTAGTAGGTTGACTAACACCGGGGAGCTGTTTTTT
TRBV2,NA,NA,TRBJ2-2,CASSPRIANTGELFF,TGTGCCAGCAGCCCGAGAATCGCGAACACCGGGGAGCTGTTTTTT
TRBV7-9,few,NA,TRBJ1-5,CASSSTHITNSNQPQHF,TGTGCCAGCAGCTCTACCCACATAACTAATAGCAATCAGCCCCAGCATTTT
TRBV5-6,NA,NA,TRBJ1-1,CASSLGWVSTEAFF,TGTGCCAGCAGCTTGGGCTGGGTCTCCACTGAAGCTTTCTTT
TRBV11-3,few,NA,TRBJ1-5,CASSFNRVSNQPQHF,TGTGCCAGCAGCTTTAACAGGGTCAGCAATCAGCCCCAGCATTTT
TRBV5-5,NA,NA,TRBJ2-6,CASSVGSLASAGANVLTF,TGTGCCAGCAGCGTCGGGTCGCTGGCCTCTGCCGGGGCCAACGTCCTGACTTTC
TRBV30,NA,TRBD1,TRBJ1-2,CACRQGYGYTF,TGTGCCTGTCGACAGGGCTATGGCTACACCTTC
TRBV19,NA,NA,TRBJ2-1,CASRSKNEQFF,TGTGCCAGTAGATCGAAGAATGAGCAGTTCTTC
TRBV7-2,NA,TRBD1,TRBJ1-3,CASSLAGGAGNTIYF,TGTGCCAGCAGCTTAGCAGGGGGCGCTGGAAACACCATATATTTT
TRBV19,few,TRBD1,TRBJ1-2,CASSTPGQLNYGYTF,TGTGCCAGTAGTACACCGGGACAGCTTAACTATGGCTACACCTTC
TRBV6-4,few,NA,TRBJ1-5,CASSESPGPGGQPQHF,TGTGCCAGCAGTGAGTCGCCCGGACCTGGGGGTCAGCCCCAGCATTTT
TRBV4-1,NA,NA,TRBJ1-5,CASSQDGHQPQHF,TGCGCCAGCAGCCAAGACGGACATCAGCCCCAGCATTTT
TRBV7-6,NA,TRBD1,TRBJ2-2,CASSSRDRGDTGELFF,TGTGCCAGCAGCTCCCGGGACAGGGGGGACACCGGGGAGCTGTTTTTT
TRBV14,many,NA,TRBJ2-2,CASSQVITGSGELFF,TGTGCCAGCAGCCAAGTCATAACGGGGTCCGGGGAGCTGTTTTTT
TRBV7-8,NA,NA,TRBJ2-5,CASSLATVQETQYF,TGTGCCAGCAGCTTAGCGACCGTCCAAGAGACCCAGTACTTC
TRBV18,NA,NA,TRBJ2-1,CASSPGIGAYNEQFF,TGTGCCAGCTCACCTGGGATTGGGGCCTACAATGAGCAGTTCTTC
TRBV11-2,NA,NA,TRBJ1-1,CASSLGTVGTEAFF,TGTGCCAGCAGCCTAGGAACAGTGGGCACTGAAGCTTTCTTT
TRBV7-2,few,NA,TRBJ2-1,CASSLVAGNEQFF,TGTGCCAGCAGCTTAGTGGCCGGGAATGAGCAGTTCTTC
TRBV7-2,few,TRBD2,TRBJ2-7,CASRLDAAGDYEQYF,TGTGCCAGCAGACTAGACGCAGCGGGGGACTACGAGCAGTACTTC
TRBV19,few,TRBD2,TRBJ2-7,CASSIRLAGSHEQYF,TGTGCCAGTAGTATACGACTAGCGGGATCCCACGAGCAGTACTTC
TRBV29-1,few,NA,TRBJ2-1,CSVVGGRYNEQFF,TGCAGCGTTGTAGGAGGCCGGTACAATGAGCAGTTCTTC
TRBV9,few,NA,TRBJ2-3,CASSVGRGDTQYF,TGTGCCAGCAGCGTAGGGAGGGGGGATACGCAGTATTTT
TRBV30,few,NA,TRBJ1-2,CAWGIGGKGAGYTF,TGTGCCTGGGGCATCGGGGGTAAGGGCGCTGGCTACACCTTC
TRBV23-1,NA,NA,TRBJ2-3,CASSQVPSVGPDTQYF,TGCGCCAGCAGCCAAGTCCCTAGTGTGGGTCCAGATACGCAGTATTTT
TRBV6-1,few,NA,TRBJ1-4,CASSETGTPIEKLFF,TGTGCCAGCAGTGAAACGGGGACACCTATTGAAAAACTGTTTTTT
TRBV7-2,few,NA,TRBJ1-1,CASSLQVELEAFF,TGTGCCAGCAGCTTACAGGTAGAACTTGAAGCTTTCTTT
TRBV2,NA,NA,TRBJ2-5,CAISGQETQYF,TGTGCCATAAGCGGGCAAGAGACCCAGTACTTC
TRBV19,NA,NA,TRBJ1-2,CASSIGRVGYGYTF,TGTGCCAGTAGTATTGGAAGGGTGGGCTATGGCTACACCTTC
TRBV2,many,NA,TRBJ1-1,CASSGRGNTEAFF,TGTGCCAGCAGTGGTCGAGGGAACACTGAAGCTTTCTTT
TRBV10-3,NA,NA,TRBJ2-6,CAISPTPDQGGANVLTF,TGTGCCATCAGTCCAACCCCGGACCAGGGGGGGGCCAACGTCCTGACTTTC
TRBV9,few,NA,TRBJ2-1,CASSVERVPYNEQFF,TGTGCCAGCAGCGTAGAAAGAGTCCCCTACAATGAGCAGTTCTTC
TRBV30,NA,TRBD1,TRBJ1-2,CAGTGDRAGYTF,TGTGCCGGAACCGGGGACAGGGCTGGCTACACCTTC
TRBV4-2,NA,TRBD2,TRBJ2-1,CASSQLGGAGGLLMAYNEQFF,TGTGCCAGCAGCCAACTTGGAGGAGCGGGAGGGCTCCTAATGGCCTACAATGAGCAGTTCTTC
TRBV4-3,NA,NA,TRBJ1-1,CASSQGQYEAFF,TGCGCCAGCAGCCAAGGACAGTATGAAGCTTTCTTT
TRBV5-1,NA,NA,TRBJ1-1,CASSLEILGTSFF,TGCGCCAGCAGCTTGGAGATTTTAGGGACGTCTTTCTTT
TRBV23-1,few,NA,TRBJ1-1,CASSQSGPVLNTEAFF,TGCGCCAGCAGTCAATCGGGCCCCGTCCTGAACACTGAAGCTTTCTTT
TRBV5-1,few,NA,TRBJ2-3,CASSFGGASTDTQYF,TGCGCCAGCAGCTTCGGGGGAGCTAGCACAGATACGCAGTATTTT
TRBV7-8,NA,NA,TRBJ1-2,CASSLIGLGGYGYTF,TGTGCCAGCAGCTTAATCGGGTTGGGAGGCTATGGCTACACCTTC
TRBV18,NA,TRBD1,TRBJ1-2,CASSPTGTGDNYGYTF,TGTGCCAGCTCACCTACCGGGACAGGAGACAACTATGGCTACACCTTC
TRBV5-4,many,NA,TRBJ1-5,CASSLVPGSGQPQHF,TGTGCCAGCAGCTTGGTACCGGGGTCCGGACAGCCCCAGCATTTT
TRBV7-2,few,NA,TRBJ1-1,CASSLASRARAFF,TGTGCCAGCAGCTTAGCTTCCAGGGCGAGAGCTTTCTTT
TRBV5-1,many,TRBD1,TRBJ1-2,CASSLGQRQGPYGYTF,TGCGCCAGCAGCTTGGGACAGAGACAGGGACCCTATGGCTACACCTTC
TRBV2,NA,TRBD1,TRBJ1-2,CASRAFRASGTGGGYTF,TGTGCCAGCAGGGCATTCCGCGCCTCCGGGACAGGCGGTGGCTACACCTTC
TRBV7-2,many,NA,TRBJ2-2,CASNLMGAGELFF,TGTGCCAGCAACTTGATGGGGGCCGGGGAGCTGTTTTTT
TRBV4-1,few,NA,TRBJ1-2,CASSQAINYGYTF,TGCGCCAGCAGCCAAGCCATTAACTATGGCTACACCTTC
TRBV28,NA,TRBD1,TRBJ1-2,CASYVSGQLYGYTF,TGTGCCAGCTACGTTTCGGGACAGTTATATGGCTACACCTTC
TRBV5-4,few,TRBD1,TRBJ1-1,CASSPKTGVWTEAFF,TGTGCCAGCAGCCCGAAGACAGGGGTTTGGACTGAAGCTTTCTTT
TRBV7-9,NA,NA,TRBJ2-7,CASSPTPLQGSEQYF,TGTGCCAGCAGCCCGACCCCTCTACAGGGATCCGAGCAGTACTTC
TRBV29-1,NA,NA,TRBJ1-1,CSAGGTGNTEAFF,TGCAGCGCCGGGGGTACGGGGAACACTGAAGCTTTCTTT
TRBV5-4,few,NA,TRBJ2-3,CASSGWGTDTQYF,TGTGCCAGCAGCGGATGGGGCACAGATACGCAGTATTTT
TRBV14,many,TRBD1,TRBJ1-1,CASSQASGGSRAFF,TGTGCCAGCAGCCAAGCATCAGGGGGTAGTAGAGCTTTCTTT